The next 7 T cell receptor beta chains were all read from a single sample in a study of blood T cell repertoires in COVID-19. Repertoires were generated with immunoSEQ multiplex PCR, while TCRdb's copy carries only in-frame clones and drops some. The profile shows some 280,000 clones, roughly 90% of them singletons. The specimen sequenced was peripheral blood. All receptors derive from a woman aged 55-70 years with acute or convalescent COVID-19.

The J gene is TRBJ1-1, the V gene TRBV7-9, with TRBD1 matching over 7 bases. Germline V lookup: CDR1 SEHNR, CDR2 FQNEAQ (reference sequence). The CDR3 is 16 amino acids. V was pared by 1 base and J by 4 bases, with 9 bases of the junction left unmatched. CDR3 protein: CASSLVSGGLRTEAFF. In DNA, the CDR3 is TGTGCCAGCAGCTTAGTCTCAGGGGGTTTGCGCACTGAAGCTTTCTTT.

V usage is TRBV2 and J usage is TRBJ2-5, with D perhaps TRBD2 (6 bases). V lost 8 bases to trimming and J lost 2 bases, with 12 bases between them. The CDR3 extends over 13 amino acids. In germline, CDR1 is SNHLY, CDR2 FYNNEI. The CDR3 nucleotides are TGTGCCAGCCAGAGGGACTGGCAAGAGACCCAGTACTTC. Protein: CASQRDWQETQYF.

J is TRBJ2-2 and V is TRBV5-4; 7 bases agree with TRBD1. Trimming cost V 2 bases and J 0 bases; bases outside gene matches: 1. The CDR3 spans 15 residues. The germline gives CDR1 SGHNT, CDR2 YYREEE (reference sequence). This CDR3 is CASSFGTANTGELFF. CDR3 bases: TGTGCCAGCAGCTTCGGGACAGCGAACACCGGGGAGCTGTTTTTT.

The table lists this clone with a count of one. V and J are TRBV12-3 or TRBV12-4 and TRBJ1-1; tentative D call: TRBD1 (6 bases). V was clipped by 3 bases and J by 9 bases, with 14 bases between them. CDR3 length: 13 residues. CDR3 nucleotides: TGTGCCAGCAGTTTTGATGGGGGGGGCAAAGCTTTCTTT. It encodes CASSFDGGGKAFF.

This chain joins TRBV12-5 and TRBJ2-1; TRBD1 is a possible D gene (6 bases). Per the germline V gene, CDR1 is LGHNT and CDR2 is FRNRAP. The CDR3 extends over 15 amino acids. V lost 2 bases and J 6 bases, leaving 14 bases between the germline ends. In DNA, the CDR3 is TGTGCTAGTGGTTTGACAGGGCACGAGACCAATGAGCAGTTCTTC. This sequence encodes CASGLTGHETNEQFF.

The rearrangement joins TRBV6-6 to TRBJ2-7; D not certain. The CDR3 spans 13 residues. V gave up 2 bases and J gave up 2 bases, with 7 bases separating them. From germline, CDR1 is MNHNY and CDR2 SVGAGI (reference sequence). DNA for the CDR3: TGTGCCAGCAGTTACAGCCTACCCTACGAGCAGTACTTC. It translates to CASSYSLPYEQYF.

A few counts support this clone. This rearrangement joins TRBV19 to TRBJ1-2; 7 nucleotides agree with TRBD1. CDR1 and CDR2 from the germline V gene are LNHDA and SQIVND (reference sequence). Losses at the gene ends were 0 bases for V and 6 bases for J; bases not matched to a gene: 7. The CDR3 is made up of 15 amino acids. Written as DNA, the CDR3 is TGTGCCAGTAGTATAGATCGTGGGACAGTCGATGGCTACACCTTC. This gives the protein CASSIDRGTVDGYTF.